Sequencing of this T cell receptor (beta chain) was carried out in a study of naive and memory T cell subsets. Two oligonucleotides, mixed equimolar, formed the beta constant-region primer covering TRBC1 and TRBC2. The ligated cDNA underwent four PCR rounds using SP2 and nested alpha and beta constant-region primers. TCRdb re-called the UMI-ligation and nested PCR reads through MiXCR, storing one row per CDR3 protein. The sample holds 75,000 to 85,000 distinct CDR3 sequences, over 10% seen once. Overnight CMV lysate stimulation of fresh PBMCs defined donor CMV status by CD4+ IFNgamma. Cells stained for CD3, CD4, CD8, CD45RA, CD27 and viability were sorted into four CD45RA/CD27 subsets. The V and J ends lost 4 bases and 2 bases respectively, with 17 bases between them. Germline lookup yields CDR1 LGHDT and CDR2 YNNKEL (reference sequence). The CDR3 has 17 amino acids.

The sequence derives from a human donor in good health. This chain connects TRBV3-1 to TRBJ2-2; D gene uncertain. The sample comprised central memory CD4+ T cells from blood. The CDR3 nucleotides are TGTGCCAGCAGCCCCATCCCTCATTCTTCTAACACCGGGGAGCTGTTTTTT. Residues: CASSPIPHSSNTGELFF.